This T cell receptor beta chain was identified in a study of human T cells and chemical hapten exposure. With V trimmed by 8 bases and J by 3 bases, 9 bases remained unmatched. Germline V gives CDR1 KGHSH, CDR2 LQKENI. The CDR3 runs to 15 residues. Sample time point: pre-sensitization, week 0. Treatment described: therapeutic diphenylcyclopropenone sensitization with weekly scalp DPC. The sample holds a few counts of this clonotype. Via MiXCR, TCRdb re-called the RACE reads, giving one row per CDR3 protein. The sample has 300,000 to 450,000 distinct CDR3 sequences; 4.5% to 6% are singletons. This TCR was recovered from a woman between 50 and 59 years old with alopecia areata. Some clones in this sample may be carry-over from other donors' samples. The material was whole blood, obtained in connection with sensitization to the hapten diphenylcyclopropenone (DPC). V is TRBV18 and J is TRBJ1-5; 8 nucleotides align to TRBD1. The DNA of the CDR3 is TGTGCCAGCCGAAGCGGACAGGGTATCAATCAGCCCCAGCATTTT. Translation gives CASRSGQGINQPQHF.